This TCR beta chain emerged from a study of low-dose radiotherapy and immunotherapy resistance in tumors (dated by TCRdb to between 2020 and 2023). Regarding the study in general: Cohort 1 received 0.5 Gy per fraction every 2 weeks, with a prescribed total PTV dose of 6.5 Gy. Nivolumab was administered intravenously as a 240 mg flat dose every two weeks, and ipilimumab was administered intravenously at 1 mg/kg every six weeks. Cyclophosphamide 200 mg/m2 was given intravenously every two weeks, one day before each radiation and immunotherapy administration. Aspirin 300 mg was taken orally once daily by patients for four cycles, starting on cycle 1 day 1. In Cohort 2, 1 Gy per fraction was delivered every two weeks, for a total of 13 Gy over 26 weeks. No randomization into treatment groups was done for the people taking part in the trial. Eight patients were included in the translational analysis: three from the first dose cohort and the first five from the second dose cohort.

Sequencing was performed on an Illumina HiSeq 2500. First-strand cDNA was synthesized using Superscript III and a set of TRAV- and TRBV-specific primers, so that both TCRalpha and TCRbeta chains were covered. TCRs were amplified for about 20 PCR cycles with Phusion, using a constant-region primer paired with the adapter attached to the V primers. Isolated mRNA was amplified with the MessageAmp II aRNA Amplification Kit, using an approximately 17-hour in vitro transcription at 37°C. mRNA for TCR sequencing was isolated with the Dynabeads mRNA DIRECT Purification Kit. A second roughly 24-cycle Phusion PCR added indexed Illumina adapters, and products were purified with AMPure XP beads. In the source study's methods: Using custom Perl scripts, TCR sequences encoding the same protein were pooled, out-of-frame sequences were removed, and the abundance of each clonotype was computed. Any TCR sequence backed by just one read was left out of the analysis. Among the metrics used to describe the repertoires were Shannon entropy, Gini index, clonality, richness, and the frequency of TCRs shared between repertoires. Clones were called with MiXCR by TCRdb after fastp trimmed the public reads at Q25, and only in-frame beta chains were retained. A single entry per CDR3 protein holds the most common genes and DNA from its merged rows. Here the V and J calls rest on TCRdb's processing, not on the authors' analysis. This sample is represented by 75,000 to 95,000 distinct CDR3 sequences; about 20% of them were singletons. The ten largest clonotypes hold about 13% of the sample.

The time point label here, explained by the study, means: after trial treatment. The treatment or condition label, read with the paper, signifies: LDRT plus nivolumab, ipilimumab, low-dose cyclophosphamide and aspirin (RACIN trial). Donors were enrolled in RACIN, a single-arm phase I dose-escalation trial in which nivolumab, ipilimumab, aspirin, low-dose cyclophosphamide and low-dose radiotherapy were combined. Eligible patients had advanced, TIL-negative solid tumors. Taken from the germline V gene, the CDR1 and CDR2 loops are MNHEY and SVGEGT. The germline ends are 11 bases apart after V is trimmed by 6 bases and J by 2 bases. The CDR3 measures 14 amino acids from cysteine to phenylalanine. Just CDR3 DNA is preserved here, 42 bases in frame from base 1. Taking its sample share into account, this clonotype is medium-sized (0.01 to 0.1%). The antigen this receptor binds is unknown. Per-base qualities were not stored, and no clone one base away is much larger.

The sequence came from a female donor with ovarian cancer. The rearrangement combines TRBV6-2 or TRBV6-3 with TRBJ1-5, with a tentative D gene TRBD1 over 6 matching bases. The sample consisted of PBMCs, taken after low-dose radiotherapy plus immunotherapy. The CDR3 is CASSPGGRNQPQHF. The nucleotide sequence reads TGTGCCAGCAGCCCCGGGGGCCGCAATCAGCCCCAGCATTTT.